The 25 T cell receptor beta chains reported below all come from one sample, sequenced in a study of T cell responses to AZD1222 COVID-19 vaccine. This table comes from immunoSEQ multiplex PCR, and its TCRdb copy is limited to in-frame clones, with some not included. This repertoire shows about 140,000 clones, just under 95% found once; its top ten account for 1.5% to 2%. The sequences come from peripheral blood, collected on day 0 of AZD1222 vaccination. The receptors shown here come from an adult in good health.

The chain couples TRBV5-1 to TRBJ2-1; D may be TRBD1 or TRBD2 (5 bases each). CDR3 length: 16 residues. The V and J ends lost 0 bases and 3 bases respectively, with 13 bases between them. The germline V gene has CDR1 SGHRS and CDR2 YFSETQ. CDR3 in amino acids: CASSLVGGRDYNEQFF. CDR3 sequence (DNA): TGCGCCAGCAGCTTGGTTGGGGGTCGAGACTACAATGAGCAGTTCTTC.

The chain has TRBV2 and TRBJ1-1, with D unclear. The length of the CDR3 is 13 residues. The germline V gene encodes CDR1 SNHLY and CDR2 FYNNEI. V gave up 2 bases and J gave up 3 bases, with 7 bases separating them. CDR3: CASSEREYTEAFF. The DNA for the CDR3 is TGTGCCAGCAGTGAAAGGGAGTACACTGAAGCTTTCTTT.

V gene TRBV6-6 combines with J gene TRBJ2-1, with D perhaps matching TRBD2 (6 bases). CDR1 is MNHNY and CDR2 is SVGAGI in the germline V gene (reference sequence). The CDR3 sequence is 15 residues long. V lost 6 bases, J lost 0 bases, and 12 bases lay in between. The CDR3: CASSRGIISYNEQFF. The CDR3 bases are TGTGCCAGCAGCCGCGGGATTATCTCCTACAATGAGCAGTTCTTC.

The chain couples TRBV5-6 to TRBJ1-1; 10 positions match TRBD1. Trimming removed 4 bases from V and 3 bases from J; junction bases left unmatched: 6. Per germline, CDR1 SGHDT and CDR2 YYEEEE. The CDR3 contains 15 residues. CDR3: CASSADRGGYTEAFF. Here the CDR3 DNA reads TGTGCCAGCAGCGCGGACAGGGGGGGTTACACTGAAGCTTTCTTT. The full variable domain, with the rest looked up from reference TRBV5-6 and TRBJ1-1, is DAGVTQSPTHLIKTRGQQVTLRCSPKSGHDTVSWYQQALGQGPQFIFQYYEEEERQRGNFPDRFSGHQFPNYSSELNVNALLLGDSALYLCASSADRGGYTEAFFGQGTRLTVV.

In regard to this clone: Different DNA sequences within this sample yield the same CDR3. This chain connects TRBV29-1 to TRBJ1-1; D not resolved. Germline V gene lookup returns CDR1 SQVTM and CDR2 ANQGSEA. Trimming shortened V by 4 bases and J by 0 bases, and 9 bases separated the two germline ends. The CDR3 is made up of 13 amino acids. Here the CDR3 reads CSVVGRLNTEAFF. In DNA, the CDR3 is TGCAGCGTTGTTGGCAGATTGAACACTGAAGCTTTCTTT.

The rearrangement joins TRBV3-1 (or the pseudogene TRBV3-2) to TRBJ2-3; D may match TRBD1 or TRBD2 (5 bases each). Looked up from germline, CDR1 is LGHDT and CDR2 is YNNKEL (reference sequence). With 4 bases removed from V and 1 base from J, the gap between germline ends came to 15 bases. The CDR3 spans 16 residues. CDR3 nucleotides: TGTGCCAGCAGCCTGGGACCCCTTTGGGGCACAGATACGCAGTATTTT. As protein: CASSLGPLWGTDTQYF.

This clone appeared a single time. In nucleotides, the CDR3 is TGTGCCAGCAGTCGGAGCTCCTACAATGAGCAGTTCTTC. This sequence encodes CASSRSSYNEQFF. This chain connects TRBV28 to TRBJ2-1; D remains ambiguous. CDR1 and CDR2 (germline): MDHEN, SYDVKM. V gave up 5 bases and J gave up 0 bases, with 5 bases separating them. The CDR3 extends over 13 amino acids.

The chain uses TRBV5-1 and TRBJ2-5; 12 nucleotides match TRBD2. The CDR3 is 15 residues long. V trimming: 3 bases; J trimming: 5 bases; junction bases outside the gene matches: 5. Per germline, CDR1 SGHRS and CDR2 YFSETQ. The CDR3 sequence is CASSSTGTSGETQYF. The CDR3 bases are TGCGCCAGCAGCTCCACCGGGACTAGCGGGGAGACCCAGTACTTC.

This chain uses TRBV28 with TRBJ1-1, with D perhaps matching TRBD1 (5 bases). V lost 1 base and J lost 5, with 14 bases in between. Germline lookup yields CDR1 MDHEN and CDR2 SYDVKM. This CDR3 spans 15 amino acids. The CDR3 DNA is TGTGCCAGCAGTTTATTCCGGCAGGGAAGGACTGAAGCTTTCTTT. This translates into CASSLFRQGRTEAFF.

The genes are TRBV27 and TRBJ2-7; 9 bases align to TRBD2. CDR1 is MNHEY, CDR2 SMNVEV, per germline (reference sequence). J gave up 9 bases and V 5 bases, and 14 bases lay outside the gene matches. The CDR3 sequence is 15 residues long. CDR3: CASSPLTLAGSVQYF. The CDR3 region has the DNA TGTGCCAGCAGTCCCCTAACGCTAGCGGGATCGGTGCAGTACTTC.

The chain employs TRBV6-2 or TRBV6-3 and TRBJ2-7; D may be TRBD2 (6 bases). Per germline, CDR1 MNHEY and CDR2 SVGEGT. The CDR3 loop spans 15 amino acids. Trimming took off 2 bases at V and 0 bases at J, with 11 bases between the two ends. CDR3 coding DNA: TGTGCCAGCAGTTACGGACTACCATACTCCTACGAGCAGTACTTC. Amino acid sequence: CASSYGLPYSYEQYF.

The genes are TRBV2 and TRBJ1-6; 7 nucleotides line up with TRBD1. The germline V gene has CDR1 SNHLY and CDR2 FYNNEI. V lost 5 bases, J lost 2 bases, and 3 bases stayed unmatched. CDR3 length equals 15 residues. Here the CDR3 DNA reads TGTGCCAGCAGTCGGGACAGTCCCTATAATTCACCCCTCCACTTT. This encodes CASSRDSPYNSPLHF.

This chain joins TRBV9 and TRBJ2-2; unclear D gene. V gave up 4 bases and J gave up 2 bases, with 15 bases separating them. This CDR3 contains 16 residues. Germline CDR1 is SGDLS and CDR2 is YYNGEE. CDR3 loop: CASSLTSHTNTGELFF. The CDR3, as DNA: TGTGCCAGCAGCCTCACTTCACACACCAACACCGGGGAGCTGTTTTTT.

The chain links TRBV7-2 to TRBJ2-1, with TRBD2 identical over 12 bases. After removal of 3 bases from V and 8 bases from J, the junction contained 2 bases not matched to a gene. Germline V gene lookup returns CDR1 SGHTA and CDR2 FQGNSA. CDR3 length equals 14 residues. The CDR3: CASSLTSGSDEQFF. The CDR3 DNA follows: TGTGCCAGCAGCTTGACTAGCGGGAGCGATGAGCAGTTCTTC.

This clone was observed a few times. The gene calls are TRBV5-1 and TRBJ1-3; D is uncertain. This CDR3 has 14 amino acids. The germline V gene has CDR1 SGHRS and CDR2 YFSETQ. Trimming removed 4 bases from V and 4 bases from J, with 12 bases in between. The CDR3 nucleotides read TGCGCCAGCAGCGTGCCTGACTCCGGAAACACCATATATTTT. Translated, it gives CASSVPDSGNTIYF. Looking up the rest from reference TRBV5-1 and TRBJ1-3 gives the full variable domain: KAGVTQTPRYLIKTRGQQVTLSCSPISGHRSVSWYQQTPGQGLQFLFEYFSETQRNKGNFPGRFSGRQFSNSRSEMNVSTLELGDSALYLCASSVPDSGNTIYFGEGSWLTVV.

CDR3 protein: CASSEFTGGKGYTF. As DNA, the CDR3 is TGTGCCAGCAGTGAATTTACAGGGGGGAAAGGCTACACCTTC. This chain joins TRBV25-1 and TRBJ1-2, with 8 bases lining up with TRBD1. The CDR3 spans 14 residues. V shed 1 base, J shed 8 bases, and the junction held 6 bases outside the gene matches. Per the germline V gene, CDR1 is MGHDK and CDR2 is SYGVNS.

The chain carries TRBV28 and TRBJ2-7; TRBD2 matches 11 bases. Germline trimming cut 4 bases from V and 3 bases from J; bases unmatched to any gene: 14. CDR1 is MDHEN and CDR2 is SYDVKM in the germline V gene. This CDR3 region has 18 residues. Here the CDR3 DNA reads TGTGCCAGCAGTTCGCTCTCACTACTAGCGGGGGTTGACTACGAGCAGTACTTC. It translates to CASSSLSLLAGVDYEQYF.

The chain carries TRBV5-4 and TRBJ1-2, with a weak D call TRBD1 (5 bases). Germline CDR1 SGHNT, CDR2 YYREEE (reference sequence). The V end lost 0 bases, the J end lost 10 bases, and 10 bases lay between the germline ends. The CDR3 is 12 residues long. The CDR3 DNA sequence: TGTGCCAGCAGCTTGGACTCAGGGAACTACACCTTC. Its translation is CASSLDSGNYTF. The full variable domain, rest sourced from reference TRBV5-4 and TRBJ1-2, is ETGVTQSPTHLIKTRGQQVTLRCSSQSGHNTVSWYQQALGQGPQFIFQYYREEENGRGNFPPRFSGLQFPNYSSELNVNALELDDSALYLCASSLDSGNYTFGSGTRLTVV.

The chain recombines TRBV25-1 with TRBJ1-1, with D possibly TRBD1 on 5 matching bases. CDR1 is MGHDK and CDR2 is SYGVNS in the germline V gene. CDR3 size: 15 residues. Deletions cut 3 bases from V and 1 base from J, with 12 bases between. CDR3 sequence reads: CASSDPGTSNTEAFF. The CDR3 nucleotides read TGTGCCAGCAGTGATCCCGGGACCTCGAACACTGAAGCTTTCTTT.

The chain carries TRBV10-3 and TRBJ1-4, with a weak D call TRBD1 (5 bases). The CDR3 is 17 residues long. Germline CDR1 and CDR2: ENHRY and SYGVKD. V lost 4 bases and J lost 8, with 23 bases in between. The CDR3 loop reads CAISVAEVLQGGEKLFF. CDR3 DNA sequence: TGTGCCATCAGTGTAGCAGAGGTGTTGCAGGGTGGGGAAAAACTGTTTTTT.

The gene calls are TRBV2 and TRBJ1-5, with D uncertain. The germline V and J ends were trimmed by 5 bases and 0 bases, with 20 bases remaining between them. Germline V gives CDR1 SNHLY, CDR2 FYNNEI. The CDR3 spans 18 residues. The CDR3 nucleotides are TGTGCCAGCAGTCTCGTAGGGAGGAGAATCTATAGCAATCAGCCCCAGCATTTT. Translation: CASSLVGRRIYSNQPQHF.

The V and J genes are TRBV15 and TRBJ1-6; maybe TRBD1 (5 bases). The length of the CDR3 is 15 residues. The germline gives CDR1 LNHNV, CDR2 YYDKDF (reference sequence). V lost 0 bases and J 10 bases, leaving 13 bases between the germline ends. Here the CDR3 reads CATSRDGSGGSPLHF. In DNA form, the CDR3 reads TGTGCCACCAGCAGAGATGGCAGCGGGGGGTCACCCCTCCACTTT.

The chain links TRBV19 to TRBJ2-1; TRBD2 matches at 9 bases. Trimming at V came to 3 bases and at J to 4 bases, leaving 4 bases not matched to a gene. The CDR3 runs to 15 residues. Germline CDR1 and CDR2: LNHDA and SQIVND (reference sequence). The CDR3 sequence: CASSMAGGRYNEQFF. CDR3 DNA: TGTGCCAGTAGTATGGCGGGAGGGCGGTACAATGAGCAGTTCTTC.

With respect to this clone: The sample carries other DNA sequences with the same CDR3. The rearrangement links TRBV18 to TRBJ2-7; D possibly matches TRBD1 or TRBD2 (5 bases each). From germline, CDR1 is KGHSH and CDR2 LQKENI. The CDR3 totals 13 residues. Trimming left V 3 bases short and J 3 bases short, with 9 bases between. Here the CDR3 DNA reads TGTGCCAGCTCACCGGGACCTAACTACGAGCAGTACTTC. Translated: CASSPGPNYEQYF.

CDR3 sequence: CASSLLPGTSGYEQYF. The CDR3 DNA sequence: TGCGCCAGCAGCTTGCTTCCCGGGACTAGCGGCTACGAGCAGTACTTC. The gene calls are TRBV5-1 and TRBJ2-7; 11 bases map to TRBD2. V shed 1 base, J shed 3 bases, and the junction held 6 bases outside the gene matches. The CDR3 totals 16 residues. Looked up from germline, CDR1 is SGHRS and CDR2 is YFSETQ. Looking up the rest from reference TRBV5-1 and TRBJ2-7 gives the full variable domain: KAGVTQTPRYLIKTRGQQVTLSCSPISGHRSVSWYQQTPGQGLQFLFEYFSETQRNKGNFPGRFSGRQFSNSRSEMNVSTLELGDSALYLCASSLLPGTSGYEQYFGPGTRLTVT.